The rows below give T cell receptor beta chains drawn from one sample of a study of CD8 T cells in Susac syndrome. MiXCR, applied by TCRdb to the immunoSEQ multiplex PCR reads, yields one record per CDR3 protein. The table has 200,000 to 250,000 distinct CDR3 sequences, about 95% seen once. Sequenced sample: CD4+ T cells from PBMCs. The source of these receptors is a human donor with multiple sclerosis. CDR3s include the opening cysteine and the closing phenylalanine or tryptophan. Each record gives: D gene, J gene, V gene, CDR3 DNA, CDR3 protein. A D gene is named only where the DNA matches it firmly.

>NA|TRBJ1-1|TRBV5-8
TGTGCCAGCAGCTTGAGAAGTAACATTGAAGCTTTCTTT
CASSLRSNIEAFF
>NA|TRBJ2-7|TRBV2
TGTGCCAGCAGGTTCGATGACTACGAGCAGTACTTC
CASRFDDYEQYF
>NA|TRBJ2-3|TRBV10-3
TGTGCCATCAGGAGTTTTAGCACAGATACGCAGTATTTT
CAIRSFSTDTQYF
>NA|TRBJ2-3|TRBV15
TGTGCCACCAGCAGAATCCGGACCCCCTGGTCGGATACGCAGTATTTT
CATSRIRTPWSDTQYF
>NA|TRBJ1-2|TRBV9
TGTGCCAGCAGCGTAGCAGGGACCGTGGGCTATGGCTACACCTTC
CASSVAGTVGYGYTF
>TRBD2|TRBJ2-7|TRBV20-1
TGCAGTGCTAGAGATAGGACTAGCGGACTCTACGAGCAGTACTTC
CSARDRTSGLYEQYF
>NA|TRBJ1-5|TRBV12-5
TGTGCTAGTGGGGGATTTGGGGGCCAGCCCCAGCATTTT
CASGGFGGQPQHF
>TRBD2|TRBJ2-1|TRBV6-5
TGTGCCAGCAGTTATAGGCTAGCGGGGGTGGACGAGCAGTTCTTC
CASSYRLAGVDEQFF
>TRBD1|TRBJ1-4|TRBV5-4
TGTGCCAGCAGCCCCGACAGGGGTAACGAAAAACTGTTTTTT
CASSPDRGNEKLFF
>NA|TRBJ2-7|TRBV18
TGTGCCAGCTCACCACGCGGACCGAAGAGCTCCTACGAGCAGTACTTC
CASSPRGPKSSYEQYF
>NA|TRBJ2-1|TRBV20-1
TGCAGTGCTAGAGATCTGACAGGGCAGTTCTTC
CSARDLTGQFF
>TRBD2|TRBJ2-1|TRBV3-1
TGTGCCAGCAGCCACAGTAGCGGGGACTACAATGAGCAGTTCTTC
CASSHSSGDYNEQFF
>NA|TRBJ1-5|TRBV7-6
TGTGCCAGCAGCTTAGCCGGGGGGAGCAATCAGCCCCAGCATTTT
CASSLAGGSNQPQHF
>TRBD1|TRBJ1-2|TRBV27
TGTGCCAGCAGTTTGCTGGGACAGGGGCAACTCTATGGCTACACCTTC
CASSLLGQGQLYGYTF
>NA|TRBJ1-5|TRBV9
TGTGCCAGCCATGTCGGGGGCGGTCAGCCCCAGCATTTT
CASHVGGGQPQHF
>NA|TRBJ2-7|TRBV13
TGTGCCAGCAGCTTAACGGCGCTCTCCTACGAGCAGTACTTC
CASSLTALSYEQYF